The 3 T cell receptor beta chains below were found in one sample sequenced in a study of blood T cell repertoires in COVID-19. Data came from immunoSEQ multiplex PCR; TCRdb stores just in-frame clones and leaves some out. The profile shows almost 200,000 clones, 86% of them singletons. Input material: peripheral blood. The source of these receptors is a woman in her 70s with acute or convalescent COVID-19.

This chain joins TRBV7-3 and TRBJ2-2; 13 nucleotides agree with TRBD2. CDR1 is SGHTA and CDR2 is FQGTGA in the germline V gene. This CDR3 has 16 residues. The V segment lost 5 bases and the J segment 7 bases; nucleotides outside the gene matches: 7. Written as DNA, the CDR3 is TGTGCCAGCAGCCCGGCGGGACTAGCGGGAATCGGGGAGCTGTTTTTT. Translation gives CASSPAGLAGIGELFF.

The rearrangement links TRBV3-1 (or the pseudogene TRBV3-2) to TRBJ1-5; D is ambiguous. The V end lost 4 bases, the J end lost 3 bases, and 10 bases lay between the germline ends. Per the germline V gene, CDR1 is LGHDT and CDR2 is YNNKEL (reference sequence). CDR3 length: 14 amino acids. The CDR3 DNA reads as TGTGCCAGCAGCCCTTCCGGAGACAATCAGCCCCAGCATTTT. Translated: CASSPSGDNQPQHF.

The chain joins TRBV19 to TRBJ2-2; 8 bases are shared with TRBD2. The V segment lost 5 bases and the J segment 0 bases; nucleotides outside the gene matches: 2. CDR3 length: 15 residues. Germline values: CDR1 LNHDA, CDR2 SQIVND (reference sequence). The CDR3 sequence is CASSPSGSNTGELFF. The DNA of the CDR3 is TGTGCCAGTAGTCCTAGCGGGTCGAACACCGGGGAGCTGTTTTTT.